Each of the 6 T cell receptor beta chains below was sequenced from the same sample in a study of vaccination effects on CD4 cells after COVID-19. These TCRs' antigens remain unknown. The method was immunoSEQ multiplex PCR; TCRdb's version includes in-frame clones alone and lacks a portion of them. The table has roughly 35,000 clones, around 70% seen once. Expansion of antigen-specific CD4+ T cells with viral peptide pools was carried out by the ViraFEST assay before sequencing. Subsequent to a culture period of 10 to 11 days, CD4+ T cells were isolated. PCR confirmed that the person was infected with SARS-CoV-2 between March and December 2020. The sample consisted of CD4+ T cells from PBMCs cultured with HCoV-NL63 spike peptides, taken before COVID-19 vaccination. The origin of the receptors is a human donor who had a prior SARS-CoV-2 infection.

V gene TRBV6-6 combines with J gene TRBJ2-3; 8 nucleotides match TRBD1. The CDR3 consists of 15 residues. Germline V gene sequence: CDR1 MNHNY, CDR2 SVGAGI (reference sequence). V trimming: 6 bases; J trimming: 3 bases; junction bases outside the gene matches: 8. The CDR3 region is CASRHQDRETDTQYF. The CDR3 DNA reads TGTGCCAGCAGACACCAGGACAGGGAAACAGATACGCAGTATTTT.

The chain uses TRBV19 and TRBJ2-7; TRBD2 aligns across 7 bases. Looked up from germline, CDR1 is LNHDA and CDR2 is SQIVND (reference sequence). V gave up 1 base and J gave up 3 bases; unmatched junction bases: 9. This CDR3 comprises 16 residues. DNA of the CDR3: TGTGCCAGTAGTATAGTCGGGGGGACCGGGAGCTACGAGCAGTACTTC. This encodes CASSIVGGTGSYEQYF.

The V call is TRBV6-5, the J call TRBJ1-6; 7 nucleotides align to TRBD1. This CDR3 is 14 amino acids long. The trim removed 6 bases at V and 7 bases at J, leaving 6 bases unmatched. CDR1 and CDR2 (germline): MNHEY, SVGAGI. The CDR3 loop reads CASSRDSGNSPLHF. In DNA form, the CDR3 reads TGTGCCAGCAGCAGGGACAGTGGGAATTCACCCCTCCACTTT.

This clone was seen only once. The rearrangement uses TRBV20-1 and TRBJ1-5; no clear D gene. Germline loops: CDR1 DFQATT, CDR2 SNEGSKA (reference sequence). Trimming removed 3 bases from V and 3 bases from J, with 9 bases in between. The CDR3 totals 13 residues. The CDR3 region has the DNA TGCAGTGCTAGTCCAGGTAACAATCAGCCCCAGCATTTT. This encodes CSASPGNNQPQHF.

This chain links TRBV28 with TRBJ1-2; 7 nucleotides align to TRBD1. The CDR3 spans 15 residues. CDR1 MDHEN and CDR2 SYDVKM come from the germline V gene. V shed 6 bases, J shed 4 bases, and the junction held 11 bases outside the gene matches. The CDR3 sequence: CASSQGTDYVYGYTF. The CDR3, as DNA: TGTGCCAGCAGCCAAGGGACAGACTATGTCTATGGCTACACCTTC.

The rearrangement uses TRBV19 and TRBJ1-6; D is ambiguous. Deletions cut 4 bases from V and 10 bases from J, with 14 bases between. The CDR3 runs to 14 residues. CDR1 LNHDA and CDR2 SQIVND come from the germline V gene (reference sequence). The CDR3 nucleotides are TGTGCCAGTAGTAGTGACTGGGAGAGCTCACCCCTCCACTTT. Translating it yields CASSSDWESSPLHF.